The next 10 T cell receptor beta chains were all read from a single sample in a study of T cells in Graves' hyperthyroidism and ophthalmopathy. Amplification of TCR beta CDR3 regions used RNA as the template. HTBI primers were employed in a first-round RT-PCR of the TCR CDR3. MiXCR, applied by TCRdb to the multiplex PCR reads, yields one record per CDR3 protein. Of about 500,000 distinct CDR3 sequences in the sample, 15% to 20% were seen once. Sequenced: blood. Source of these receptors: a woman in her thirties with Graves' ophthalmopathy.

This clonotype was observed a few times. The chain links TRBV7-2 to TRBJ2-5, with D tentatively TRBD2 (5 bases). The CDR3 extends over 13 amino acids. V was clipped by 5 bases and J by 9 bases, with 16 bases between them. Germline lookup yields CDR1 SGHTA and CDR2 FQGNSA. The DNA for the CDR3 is TGTGCCAGCAGCCCATACACCTCGGAGGCCCAGTACTTC. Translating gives CASSPYTSEAQYF.

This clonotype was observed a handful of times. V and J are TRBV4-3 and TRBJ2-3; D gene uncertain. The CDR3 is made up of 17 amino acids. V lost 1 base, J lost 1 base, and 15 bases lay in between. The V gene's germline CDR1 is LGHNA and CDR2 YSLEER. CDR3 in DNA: TGCGCCAGCAGCCAAGCGCTGACTGGCGGTGGCACAGATACGCAGTATTTT. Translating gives CASSQALTGGGTDTQYF.

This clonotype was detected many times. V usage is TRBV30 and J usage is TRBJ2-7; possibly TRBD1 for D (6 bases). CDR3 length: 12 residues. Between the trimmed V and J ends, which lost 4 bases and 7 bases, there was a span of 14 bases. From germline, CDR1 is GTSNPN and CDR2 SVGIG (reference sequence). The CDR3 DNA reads TGTGCCTGGATAACAGGGCCGGGGGAGCAGTACTTC. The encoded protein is CAWITGPGEQYF.

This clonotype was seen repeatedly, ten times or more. CDR3 amino acids: CSARQSGQNNQPQHF. The CDR3 bases are TGCAGTGCTAGACAAAGCGGACAGAACAATCAGCCCCAGCATTTT. The V gene is TRBV20-1, the J gene TRBJ1-5; tentative D call: TRBD1 (6 bases). The V end lost 2 bases, the J end lost 3 bases, and 14 bases lay between the germline ends. The CDR3 loop spans 15 amino acids. Germline V lookup: CDR1 DFQATT, CDR2 SNEGSKA (reference sequence).

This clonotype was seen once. As DNA, the CDR3 is TGCGCCAGCAGCTTGAACCTTCCGAGTGAAAAACTGTTTTTT. Its protein is CASSLNLPSEKLFF. This chain uses TRBV5-1 with TRBJ1-4; D unresolved. Trimming cost V 1 base and J 7 bases, with 11 bases left between them. This CDR3 spans 14 amino acids. CDR1 is SGHRS and CDR2 is YFSETQ in the germline V gene.

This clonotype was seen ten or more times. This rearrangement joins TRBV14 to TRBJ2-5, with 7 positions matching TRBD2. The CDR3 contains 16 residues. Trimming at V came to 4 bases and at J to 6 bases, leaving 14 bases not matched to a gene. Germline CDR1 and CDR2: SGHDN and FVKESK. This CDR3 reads CASSPKSGGRWQTQYF. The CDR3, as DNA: TGTGCCAGCAGCCCGAAAAGCGGCGGGAGATGGCAGACCCAGTACTTC.

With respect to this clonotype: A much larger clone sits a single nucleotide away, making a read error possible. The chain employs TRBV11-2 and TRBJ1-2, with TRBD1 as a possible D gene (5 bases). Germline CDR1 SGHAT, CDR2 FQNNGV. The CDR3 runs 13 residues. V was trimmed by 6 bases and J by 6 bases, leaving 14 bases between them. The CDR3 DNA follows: TGTGCCAGCAGGCCGGCGTGGGACCATGGCTACACCTTC. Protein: CASRPAWDHGYTF.

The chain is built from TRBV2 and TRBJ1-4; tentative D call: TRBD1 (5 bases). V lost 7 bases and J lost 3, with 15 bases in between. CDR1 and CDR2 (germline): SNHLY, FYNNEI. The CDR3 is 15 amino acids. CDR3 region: CASKRGRPANEKLFF. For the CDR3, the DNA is TGTGCCAGCAAAAGGGGACGACCAGCTAATGAAAAACTGTTTTTT.

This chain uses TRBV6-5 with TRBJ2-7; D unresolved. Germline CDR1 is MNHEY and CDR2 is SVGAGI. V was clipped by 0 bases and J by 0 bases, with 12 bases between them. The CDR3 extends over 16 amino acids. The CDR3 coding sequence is TGTGCCAGCAGTTACTCGATCGGCGTCCTCTCCTACGAGCAGTACTTC. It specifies CASSYSIGVLSYEQYF.

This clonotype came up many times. The CDR3 reads CASRAIQTASYEQYF. CDR3 DNA sequence: TGTGCCAGTCGTGCGATTCAGACAGCTTCCTACGAGCAGTACTTC. This chain links TRBV6-1 with TRBJ2-7, with D maybe TRBD1 (5 bases). CDR3 length: 15 amino acids. CDR1 MNHNS and CDR2 SASEGT come from the germline V gene. Trimming cost V 9 bases and J 1 base, with 19 bases left between them.